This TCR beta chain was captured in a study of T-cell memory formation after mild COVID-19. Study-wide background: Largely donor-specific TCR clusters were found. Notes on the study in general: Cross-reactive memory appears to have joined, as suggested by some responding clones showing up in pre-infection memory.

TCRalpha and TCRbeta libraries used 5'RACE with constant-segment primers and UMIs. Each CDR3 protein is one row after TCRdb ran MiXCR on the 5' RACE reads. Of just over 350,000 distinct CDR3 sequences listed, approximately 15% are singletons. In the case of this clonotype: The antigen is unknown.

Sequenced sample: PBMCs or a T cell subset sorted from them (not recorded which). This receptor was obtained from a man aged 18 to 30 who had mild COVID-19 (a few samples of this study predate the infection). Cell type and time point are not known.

As DNA, the CDR3 is TGTGCCAGTAGTATAGATTGGACGGTCTATGGCTACACCTTC. As protein: CASSIDWTVYGYTF. The chain links TRBV19 to TRBJ1-2; D not resolved. Germline V gene sequence: CDR1 LNHDA, CDR2 SQIVND (reference sequence). V was pared by 0 bases and J by 4 bases, with 9 bases between. The CDR3 extends over 14 amino acids.